This T cell receptor (beta chain) was recorded in a study of beta chain features in type 1 diabetes. The CDR3 covers 15 residues. V was cut by 4 bases and J by 4 bases, with 15 bases left in between. CDR1 and CDR2 from the germline V gene are SGHRS and YFSETQ. On this clone itself: Its antigen is not known.

Study-wide results and caveats: Patients with Type 1 diabetes showed moderately but significantly shorter TCRB CDR3s in all four CD4+ subsets.

The study reverse transcribed the entire isolated RNA, so it sequenced expressed TCRB transcripts. Repertoires were generated with immunoSEQ multiplex PCR, while TCRdb's copy carries only in-frame clones and drops some. The sample lists about 650,000 clones; roughly 12% were seen once. Sequencing was performed on naive CD4+ T cells from blood. The clonotype originates from a man in his thirties or forties with type 1 diabetes. V is TRBV5-1 and J is TRBJ2-1; a weak D match, TRBD2 (6 bases). CDR3 amino acids: CASSLQEGVYNEQFF. The CDR3, as DNA: TGCGCCAGCAGCCTTCAGGAGGGAGTTTACAATGAGCAGTTCTTC.